Listed here are 17 T cell receptor beta chains from one sample, sequenced in a study of CD4 T cells in relation to SARS-CoV-2 and coronaviruses. The data were produced by immunoSEQ multiplex PCR, yet TCRdb's version contains in-frame clones alone and is incomplete. The sample has about 26,000 clones, 75% seen once. The unexposed donors gave CD4+ T cells in about 2010-2019, prior to COVID-19. The cells were cultured for under 13 days before CD4+ T cells were isolated. These receptors have no known antigen. The specimen sequenced was CD4+ T cells from PBMCs, cultured in vitro. The receptors come from a human donor in good health.

This clone was seen just once. This chain uses TRBV6-6 with TRBJ2-7, with 7 bases matching TRBD1. V was pared by 6 bases and J by 3 bases, with 2 bases of the junction left unmatched. Germline V gene data show CDR1 as MNHNY and CDR2 as SVGAGI (reference sequence). CDR3 size: 12 residues. The CDR3 sequence is CASSTGDYEQYF. The CDR3 DNA follows: TGTGCCAGCAGCACAGGGGACTACGAGCAGTACTTC.

The chain combines TRBV6-2 or TRBV6-3 with TRBJ1-2; tentatively, D is TRBD1 (5 bases). The CDR3 sequence is 13 residues long. Looked up from germline, CDR1 is MNHEY and CDR2 is SVGEGT. With 3 bases removed from V and 4 bases from J, the gap between germline ends came to 9 bases. The CDR3 protein is CASSYRGVYGYTF. The DNA of the CDR3 is TGTGCCAGCAGTTATAGGGGCGTCTATGGCTACACCTTC.

Points on this clone: It is likely a read error, because the conserved phenylalanine at the end of the CDR3 is missing. The DNA is omitted, as the CDR3 cannot be located on it reliably, and the CDR3 follows TCRdb's listing. This rearrangement joins TRBV3-1 (or the pseudogene TRBV3-2) to TRBJ2-7; the table calls TRBD2, which could not be checked here. The CDR3 is 15 amino acids in total, end residues counted. Germline V CDR1 and CDR2: LGHDT, YNNKEL (reference sequence). Here the CDR3 reads CASSQGPGLAGGRKI.

V and J are TRBV19 and TRBJ2-4; 7 nucleotides align to TRBD2. V trimming: 4 bases; J trimming: 0 bases; junction bases outside the gene matches: 12. This CDR3 has 18 residues. Germline-derived CDR1 and CDR2 are LNHDA and SQIVND (reference sequence). In DNA form, the CDR3 reads TGTGCCAGTAGTAACACTCCACTAGCGTCCCTAGCCAAAAACATTCAGTACTTC. This translates into CASSNTPLASLAKNIQYF. Variable domain in full (rest from reference TRBV19 and TRBJ2-4): DGGITQSPKYLFRKEGQNVTLSCEQNLNHDAMYWYRQDPGQGLRLIYYSQIVNDFQKGDIAEGYSVSREKKESFPLTVTSAQKNPTAFYLCASSNTPLASLAKNIQYFGAGTRLSVL.

This clone was observed once. The chain carries TRBV6-5 and TRBJ2-7, with TRBD2 as a possible D gene (6 bases). Between the trimmed V and J ends, which lost 6 bases and 8 bases, there was a span of 14 bases. Germline CDR1 reads MNHEY; CDR2 reads SVGAGI. This CDR3 comprises 12 residues. The CDR3 loop is CASSRGTRKQYF. The CDR3 DNA is TGTGCCAGCAGCCGGGGGACCCGCAAGCAGTACTTC.

In its sample, this clone was seen a few times. The rearrangement joins TRBV2 to TRBJ1-1; D possibly corresponds to TRBD1 (5 bases). The ends were cut back, 6 bases at V and 5 bases at J, with 19 bases in the middle. This CDR3 region has 15 residues. The germline V gene encodes CDR1 SNHLY and CDR2 FYNNEI. The CDR3 DNA reads as TGTGCCAGCAGGGATCAGGGAAGTCGGCGGACTGAAGCTTTCTTT. Translating gives CASRDQGSRRTEAFF.

This rearrangement joins TRBV7-3 to TRBJ2-2; the D is unclear. The CDR3 has 15 amino acids. The V end lost 6 bases, the J end lost 4 bases, and 15 bases lay between the germline ends. Germline CDR1 reads SGHTA; CDR2 reads FQGTGA. Here the CDR3 DNA reads TGTGCCAGCAGTCCGATTGCTAGAGGCACCGGGGAGCTGTTTTTT. Amino acid sequence: CASSPIARGTGELFF.

The V and J genes are TRBV7-2 and TRBJ2-7; possibly TRBD1 or TRBD2 for D (6 bases each). V shed 2 bases and J shed 2 bases, with 16 bases lying between them. The CDR3 is 16 residues long. CDR1 is SGHTA and CDR2 is FQGNSA in the germline V gene. CDR3 bases: TGTGCCAGCAGCTTATTAGGGGGGTTCAGGGCCTACGAGCAGTACTTC. It specifies CASSLLGGFRAYEQYF.

The chain has TRBV19 and TRBJ2-4; the match to TRBD1 covers 7 bases. This CDR3 contains 16 residues. Germline trimming cut 4 bases from V and 9 bases from J; bases unmatched to any gene: 15. CDR1 is LNHDA, CDR2 SQIVND, per germline (reference sequence). Written as DNA, the CDR3 is TGTGCCAGTAGTAGAGGAGACAGGGTAGTCCTTCCCATTCAGTACTTC. Translation gives CASSRGDRVVLPIQYF.

The table lists this clone with a few counts. The J gene is TRBJ1-2, the V gene TRBV10-1; maybe TRBD1 (5 bases). CDR1 is WNHNN and CDR2 is SYGVQD in the germline V gene (reference sequence). Trimming removed 2 bases from V and 2 bases from J, with 12 bases in between. This CDR3 has 15 amino acids. The CDR3 spells CASSEGETVNYGYTF. In DNA form, the CDR3 reads TGCGCCAGCAGTGAGGGGGAGACAGTAAACTATGGCTACACCTTC.

This clone was detected once. V is TRBV5-1 and J is TRBJ1-4, with a tentative D call TRBD1 (5 bases). Germline values: CDR1 SGHRS, CDR2 YFSETQ. The germline V and J ends were trimmed by 0 bases and 4 bases, with 13 bases remaining between them. The CDR3 totals 16 residues. CDR3: CASSLDAGGGNEKLFF. For the CDR3, the DNA is TGCGCCAGCAGCTTGGATGCGGGGGGAGGTAATGAAAAACTGTTTTTT. The variable domain in full, with the rest retrieved from reference TRBV5-1 and TRBJ1-4, is KAGVTQTPRYLIKTRGQQVTLSCSPISGHRSVSWYQQTPGQGLQFLFEYFSETQRNKGNFPGRFSGRQFSNSRSEMNVSTLELGDSALYLCASSLDAGGGNEKLFFGSGTQLSVL.

The chain links TRBV7-9 to TRBJ2-3, with D hard to call. The CDR3 consists of 12 residues. Germline V CDR1 and CDR2: SEHNR, FQNEAQ (reference sequence). The ends were cut back, 1 base at V and 3 bases at J, with 2 bases in the middle. The CDR3, as DNA: TGTGCCAGCAGCTTAGGTACAGATACGCAGTATTTT. This sequence encodes CASSLGTDTQYF.

The chain carries TRBV7-2 and TRBJ2-5; TRBD2 aligns across 11 bases. This CDR3 spans 15 amino acids. Germline V CDR1 and CDR2: SGHTA, FQGNSA. The trim removed 3 bases at V and 6 bases at J, leaving 6 bases unmatched. The DNA for the CDR3 is TGTGCCAGCAGCTTCTTGACTAGCGGGAAGAAGACCCAGTACTTC. Amino acids: CASSFLTSGKKTQYF.

In its sample, this clone was seen a few times. The rearrangement uses TRBV5-4 and TRBJ2-7; D unclear. V was pared by 2 bases and J by 2 bases, with 2 bases between. The V gene's germline CDR1 is SGHNT and CDR2 YYREEE (reference sequence). This CDR3 contains 11 residues. CDR3 bases: TGTGCCAGCAGCTTACCCTACGAGCAGTACTTC. Its protein product is CASSLPYEQYF.

The rearrangement uses TRBV5-1 and TRBJ1-6; no clear D. This CDR3 region has 13 residues. V was cut by 5 bases and J by 7 bases, with 10 bases left in between. The germline CDR1 and CDR2 sequences are SGHRS and YFSETQ. In DNA form, the CDR3 reads TGCGCCAGCAGTCCGGACGCGAATTCACCCCTCCACTTT. This encodes CASSPDANSPLHF.

This clone was found a few times. This chain links TRBV14 with TRBJ1-3; 7 positions match TRBD1. This CDR3 has 18 residues. Germline CDR1 reads SGHDN; CDR2 reads FVKESK. The ends lost 6 bases at V and 0 bases at J; junction bases unmatched: 14. The CDR3 DNA follows: TGTGCCAGCAGTCTCGCCGGGACAGCGATACTCTCTGGAAACACCATATATTTT. It codes for CASSLAGTAILSGNTIYF.

This clone occurred a few times. The chain employs TRBV19 and TRBJ1-2; D is ambiguous. The germline V gene has CDR1 LNHDA and CDR2 SQIVND (reference sequence). Trimming took off 2 bases at V and 0 bases at J, with 7 bases between the two ends. CDR3 length equals 14 residues. The CDR3 is CASSISSTNYGYTF. The CDR3 DNA reads as TGTGCCAGTAGTATAAGTTCGACTAACTATGGCTACACCTTC.